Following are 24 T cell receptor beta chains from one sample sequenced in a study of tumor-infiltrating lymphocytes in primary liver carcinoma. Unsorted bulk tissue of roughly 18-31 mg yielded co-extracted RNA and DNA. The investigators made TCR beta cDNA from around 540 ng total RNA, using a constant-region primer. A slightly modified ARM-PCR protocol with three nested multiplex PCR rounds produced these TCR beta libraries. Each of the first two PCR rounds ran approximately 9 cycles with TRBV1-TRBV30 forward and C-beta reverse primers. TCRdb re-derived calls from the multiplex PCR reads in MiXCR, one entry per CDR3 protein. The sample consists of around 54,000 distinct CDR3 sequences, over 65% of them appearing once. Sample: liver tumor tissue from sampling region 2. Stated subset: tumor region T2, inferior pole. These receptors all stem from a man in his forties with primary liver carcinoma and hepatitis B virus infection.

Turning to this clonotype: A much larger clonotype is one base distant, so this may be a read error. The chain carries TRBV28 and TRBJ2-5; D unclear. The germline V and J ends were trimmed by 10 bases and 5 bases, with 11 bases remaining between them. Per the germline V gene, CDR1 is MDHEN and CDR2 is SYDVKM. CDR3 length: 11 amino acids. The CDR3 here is CANGRSETQYF. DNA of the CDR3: TGTGCCAACGGACGGTCGGAGACCCAGTACTTC.

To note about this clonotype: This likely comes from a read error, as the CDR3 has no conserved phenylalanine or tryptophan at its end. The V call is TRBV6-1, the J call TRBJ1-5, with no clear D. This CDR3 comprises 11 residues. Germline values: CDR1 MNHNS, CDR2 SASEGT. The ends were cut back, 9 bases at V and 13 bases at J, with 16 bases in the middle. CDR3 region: CASSSELPQHL. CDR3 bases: TGTGCCAGTAGCTCCGAGCTTCCTCAGCATTTA.

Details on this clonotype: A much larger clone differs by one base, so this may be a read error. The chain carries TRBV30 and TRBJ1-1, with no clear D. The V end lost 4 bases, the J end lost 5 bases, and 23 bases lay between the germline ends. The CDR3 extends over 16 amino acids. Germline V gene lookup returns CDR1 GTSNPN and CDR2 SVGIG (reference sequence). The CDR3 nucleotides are TGTGCCTGGAAAGGGAAGTCGACGAAGGCGGGAACTGAAGCTTTCTTT. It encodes CAWKGKSTKAGTEAFF. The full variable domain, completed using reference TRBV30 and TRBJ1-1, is SQTIHQWPATLVQPVGSPLSLECTVEGTSNPNLYWYRQAAGRGLQLLFYSVGIGQISSEVPQNLSASRPQDRQFILSSKKLLLSDSGFYLCAWKGKSTKAGTEAFFGQGTRLTVV.

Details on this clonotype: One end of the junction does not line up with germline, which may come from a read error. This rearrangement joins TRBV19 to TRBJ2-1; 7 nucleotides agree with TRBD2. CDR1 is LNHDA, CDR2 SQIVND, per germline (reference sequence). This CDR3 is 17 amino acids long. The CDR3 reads CVSSIWCASGEYNEQFF. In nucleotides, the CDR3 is TGTGTCAGTAGTATCTGGTGTGCTAGCGGAGAATACAATGAGCAGTTCTTC. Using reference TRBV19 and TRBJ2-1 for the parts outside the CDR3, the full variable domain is DGGITQSPKYLFRKEGQNVTLSCEQNLNHDAMYWYRQDPGQGLRLIYYSQIVNDFQKGDIAEGYSVSREKKESFPLTVTSAQKNPTAFYLCVSSIWCASGEYNEQFFGPGTRLTVL.

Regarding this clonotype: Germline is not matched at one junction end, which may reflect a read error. For the CDR3, the DNA is TGTGTCAGCAGTGAAGGTGCAGATCTGGAGACCCAGTACTTC. Residues: CVSSEGADLETQYF. The rearrangement joins TRBV6-1 to TRBJ2-5, with D unresolved. Germline V CDR1 and CDR2: MNHNS, SASEGT. The CDR3 contains 14 residues.

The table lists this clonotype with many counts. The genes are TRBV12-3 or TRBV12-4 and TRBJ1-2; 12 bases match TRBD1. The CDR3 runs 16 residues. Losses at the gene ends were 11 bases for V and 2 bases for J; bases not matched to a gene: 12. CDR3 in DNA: TGTGCCGTCCTCATTCGGGACAGGGGGCAGAACTATGGCTACACCTTC. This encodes CAVLIRDRGQNYGYTF.

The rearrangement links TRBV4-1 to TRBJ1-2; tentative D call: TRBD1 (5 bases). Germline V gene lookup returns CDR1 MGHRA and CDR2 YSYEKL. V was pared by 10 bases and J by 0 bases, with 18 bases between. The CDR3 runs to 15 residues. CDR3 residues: CANSQITGANYGYTF. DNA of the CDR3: TGCGCCAACAGTCAAATAACAGGAGCTAACTATGGCTACACCTTC.

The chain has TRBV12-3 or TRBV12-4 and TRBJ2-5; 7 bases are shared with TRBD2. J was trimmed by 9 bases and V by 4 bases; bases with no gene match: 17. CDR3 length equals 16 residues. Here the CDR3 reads CASSSWGEGRPESQYF. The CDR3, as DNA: TGTGCCAGCAGTTCCTGGGGGGAGGGCCGCCCAGAATCCCAGTACTTC.

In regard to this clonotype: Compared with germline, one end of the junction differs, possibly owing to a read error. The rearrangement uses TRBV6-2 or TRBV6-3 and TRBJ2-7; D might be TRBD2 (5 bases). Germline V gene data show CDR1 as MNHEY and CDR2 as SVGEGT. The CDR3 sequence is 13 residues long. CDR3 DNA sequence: TGTGACAGCAGCCGAGACTACACCTACGAGCAGTACTTC. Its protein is CDSSRDYTYEQYF.

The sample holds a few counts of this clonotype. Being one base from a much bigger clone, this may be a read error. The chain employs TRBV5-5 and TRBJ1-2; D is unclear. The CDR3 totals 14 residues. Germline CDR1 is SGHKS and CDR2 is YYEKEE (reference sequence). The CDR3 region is CVSSLDFLSRGYTF. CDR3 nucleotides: TGTGTCAGCAGCTTGGACTTCCTGTCTCGTGGCTACACCTTC. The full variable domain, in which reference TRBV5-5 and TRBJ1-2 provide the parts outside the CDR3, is DAGVTQSPTHLIKTRGQQVTLRCSPISGHKSVSWYQQVLGQGPQFIFQYYEKEERGRGNFPDRFSARQFPNYSSELNVNALLLGDSALYLCVSSLDFLSRGYTFGSGTRLTVV.

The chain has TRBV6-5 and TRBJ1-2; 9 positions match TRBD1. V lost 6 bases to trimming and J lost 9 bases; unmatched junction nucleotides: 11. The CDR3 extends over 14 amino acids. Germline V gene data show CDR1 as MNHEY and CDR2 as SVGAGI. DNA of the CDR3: TGTGCCAGCAGACACGGGACAGGGAATTGTAGCTACACCTTC. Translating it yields CASRHGTGNCSYTF.

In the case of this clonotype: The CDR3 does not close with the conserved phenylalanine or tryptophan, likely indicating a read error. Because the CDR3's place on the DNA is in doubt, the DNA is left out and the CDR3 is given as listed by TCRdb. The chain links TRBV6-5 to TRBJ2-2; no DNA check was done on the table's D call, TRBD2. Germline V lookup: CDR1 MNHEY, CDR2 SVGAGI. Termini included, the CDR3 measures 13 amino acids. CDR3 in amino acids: CASKQRYTGELFL.

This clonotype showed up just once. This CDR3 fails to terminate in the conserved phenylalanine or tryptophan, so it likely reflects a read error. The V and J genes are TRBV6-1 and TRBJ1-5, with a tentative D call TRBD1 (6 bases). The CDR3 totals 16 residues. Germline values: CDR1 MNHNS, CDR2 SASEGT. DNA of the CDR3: TGCGCCAACAGTGACAAGGGGGAGTTAAGCAATCAGCCCCAGCATCTT. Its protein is CANSDKGELSNQPQHL.

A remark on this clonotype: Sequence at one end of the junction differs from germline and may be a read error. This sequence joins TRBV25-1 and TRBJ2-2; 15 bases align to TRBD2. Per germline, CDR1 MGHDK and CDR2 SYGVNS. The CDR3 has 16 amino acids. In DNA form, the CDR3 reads TGTGCCACCAAAGGACTAGCGGGAGGGAACATCGGGGAGCTGTTTTTT. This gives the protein CATKGLAGGNIGELFF.

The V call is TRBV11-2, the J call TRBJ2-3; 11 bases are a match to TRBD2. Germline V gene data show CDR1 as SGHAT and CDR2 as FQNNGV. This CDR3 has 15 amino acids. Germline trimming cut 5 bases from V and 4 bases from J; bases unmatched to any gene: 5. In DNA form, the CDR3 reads TGTGCCAGCAGCCACACTAGCGGGAGTGCAGATACGCAGTATTTT. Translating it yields CASSHTSGSADTQYF.

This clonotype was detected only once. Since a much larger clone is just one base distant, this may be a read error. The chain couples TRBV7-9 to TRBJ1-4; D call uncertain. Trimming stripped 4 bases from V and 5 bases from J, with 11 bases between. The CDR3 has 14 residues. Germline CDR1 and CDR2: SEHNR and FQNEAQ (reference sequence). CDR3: CASSSSSVNEKLFF. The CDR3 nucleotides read TGTGCCAGCAGCTCGTCCAGTGTAAATGAAAAACTGTTTTTT.

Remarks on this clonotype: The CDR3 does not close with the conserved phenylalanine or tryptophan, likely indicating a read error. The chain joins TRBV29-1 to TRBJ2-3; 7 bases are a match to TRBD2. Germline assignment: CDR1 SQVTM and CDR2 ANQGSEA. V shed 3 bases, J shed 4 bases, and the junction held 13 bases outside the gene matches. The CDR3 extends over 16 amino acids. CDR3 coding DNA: TGCAGCGTTGACGGAGAAGCGGGAATTTTCCCAGATACGCAGTATTAT. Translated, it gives CSVDGEAGIFPDTQYY.

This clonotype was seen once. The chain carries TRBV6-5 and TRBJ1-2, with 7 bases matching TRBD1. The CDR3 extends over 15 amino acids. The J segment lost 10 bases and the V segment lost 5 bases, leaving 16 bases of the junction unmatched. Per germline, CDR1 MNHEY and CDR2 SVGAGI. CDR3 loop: CASSREQGTSHDYTF. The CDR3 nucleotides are TGTGCCAGCAGTCGCGAACAGGGGACTAGCCATGACTACACCTTC.

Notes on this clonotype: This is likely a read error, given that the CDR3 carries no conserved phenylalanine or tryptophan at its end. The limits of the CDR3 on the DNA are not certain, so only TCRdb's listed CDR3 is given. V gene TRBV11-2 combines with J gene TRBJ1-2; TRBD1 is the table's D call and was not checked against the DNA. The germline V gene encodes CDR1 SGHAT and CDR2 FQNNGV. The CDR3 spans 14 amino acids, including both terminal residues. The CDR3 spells CASREMDTTYGYIL.

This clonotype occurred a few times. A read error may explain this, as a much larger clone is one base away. In DNA form, the CDR3 reads TGTGCCAGCAGTGAGGCTAGCGGGAGCTACAGTGAGCAGTTCTTC. It encodes CASSEASGSYSEQFF. The V and J genes are TRBV6-4 and TRBJ2-1; 10 bases map to TRBD2. This CDR3 spans 15 amino acids. From germline, CDR1 is MRHNA and CDR2 SNTAGT.

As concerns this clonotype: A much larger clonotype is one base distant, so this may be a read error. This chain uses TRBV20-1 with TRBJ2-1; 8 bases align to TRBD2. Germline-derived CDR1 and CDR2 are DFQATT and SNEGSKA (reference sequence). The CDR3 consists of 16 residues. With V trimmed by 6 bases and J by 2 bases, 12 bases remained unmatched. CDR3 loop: CSAQTNGRATYNEQFF. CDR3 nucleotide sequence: TGCAGTGCCCAGACTAACGGGAGGGCCACCTACAATGAGCAGTTCTTC.

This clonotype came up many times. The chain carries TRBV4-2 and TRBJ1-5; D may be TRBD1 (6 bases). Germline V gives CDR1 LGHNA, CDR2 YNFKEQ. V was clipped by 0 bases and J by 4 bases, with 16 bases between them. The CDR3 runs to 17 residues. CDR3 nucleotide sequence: TGTGCCAGCAGCCAAGATGGGGGGGGGCTAGGAAATCAGCCCCAGCATTTT. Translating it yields CASSQDGGGLGNQPQHF.

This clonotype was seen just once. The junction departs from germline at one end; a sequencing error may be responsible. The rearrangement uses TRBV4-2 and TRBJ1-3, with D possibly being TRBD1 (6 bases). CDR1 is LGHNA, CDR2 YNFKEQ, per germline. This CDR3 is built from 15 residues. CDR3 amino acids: CASSQEDSAGNTIYF. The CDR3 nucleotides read TGCGCCAGCAGCCAAGAGGACAGCGCTGGAAACACCATATATTTT.

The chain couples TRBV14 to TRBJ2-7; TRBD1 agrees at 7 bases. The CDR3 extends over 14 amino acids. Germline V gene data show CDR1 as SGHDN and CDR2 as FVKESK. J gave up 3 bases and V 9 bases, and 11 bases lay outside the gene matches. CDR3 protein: CASSFRQGIYEQYF. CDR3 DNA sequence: TGTGCCAGTAGCTTCCGACAGGGAATCTACGAGCAGTACTTC.